The following is a T cell receptor beta chain sequence with its context. It lacks a known antigen. This record belongs to a study of cytomegalovirus exposure and HLA in healthy donors (dated by TCRdb to the late 2010s). About the study as a whole: According to an earlier analysis of 550 to 700 of the donors, about 179 million T cells yielded 90 million to 140 million unique TCR beta sequences and 276 Gb of sequence data. The study combined high-throughput TCR immunosequencing, statistical association of individual TCRs with disease status, and machine learning to predict cytomegalovirus infection status. HLA typing included class I and class II loci at four-digit resolution. All discovery cohort repertoires had been generated on a single sequencing platform. Of the 398 genotyped donors, 81% were placed in the genetic ancestry cluster associated with self-reported Caucasian donors. Rather than drawing on any new phenotypic data, the later analysis identified candidate immune exposures from TCR beta sequences and the way those sequences occurred across donors. The aim of the study was to test whether cataloging public T cell receptors could identify signatures of past pathogen exposure. A separate validation cohort of approximately 120 different subjects was used in addition to the approximately 700-subject first cohort. In an earlier analysis of over 550 of the donors, high-throughput TCR beta sequencing was used to judge whether each TCR beta V gene segment behaved as functional or pseudogenic. An early release that covered some 630 HLA-typed donors contained approximately 300 gigabases of sequencing data and 70 million to 100 million unique TCR sequences. To study patterns of TCR occurrence, a later analysis re-analyzed previously published TCR beta repertoires from around 700 donors and added high-resolution HLA genotyping. Genome-wide SNP genotypes for about three fifths of the 666 donors were used in a later genetic analysis, which treated that subset as a discovery cohort. Among almost 400 genotyped donors of the cohort, an average of about 240,000 unique TCR beta nucleotide sequences were sequenced per donor, roughly 18% of them non-productive. The T cell repertoires of 666 subjects were profiled by immunosequencing and related to cytomegalovirus serostatus. Alongside the repertoire data, information on donor age, sex, ethnicity and CMV serostatus was compiled. The number of typed donors differed by locus: 629-630 for A, B, C, DRB1 and DQB1; 500 to 550 for DQA1; 606 for DPA1; and some 450 for DPB1. A handful of DR-DQ haplotypes were handled as single units for association and clustering because linkage in the cohort was strong. On the study overall, not on this receptor specifically: In a later analysis, several top co-occurrence clusters were reported to appear linked to parvovirus B19, influenza, CMV and Epstein-Barr virus. The sequencing pipeline was judged likely to have produced a cluster of highly shared sequence variants as a technical artifact. A later analysis found that TCR association rates varied across HLA loci, with DRB1 alleles showing the most associated TCRs and HLA-C alleles the fewest. The authors suggested that the approach could potentially be generalized to other disease states and immunological phenotypes. Cytomegalovirus status was reported to be diagnosed by the classifier with high specificity and sensitivity in both the original and validation cohorts. Because the 87-base-pair reads could not distinguish some IMGT-functional V segments, including TRBV6-2 and TRBV6-3, those segments were excluded. A later genetic analysis reported fewer N-insertions in productive TCRs among donors in an Asian-associated ancestry cluster than the roughly 700-donor mean. Sequencing depth was assumed to be roughly uniform across donors in the presence/absence analyses, though that assumption may not hold. A further reported finding was that TCR beta sequences accurately predicted the HLA-A and HLA-B alleles for most subjects in the first cohort. Linkage disequilibrium might explain the correlated functional status among segregating V segments, but an unknown experimental factor could not be excluded. A later genetic analysis associated a missense DCLRE1C variant with V-gene and J-gene trimming of TCR beta chains, and an independent cohort replicated the association. According to a later analysis, most CMV-associated TCR beta chains appeared to be HLA-restricted, and the HLA associations seemed to be driven largely by CMV exposure. Strong co-occurrence of HLA alleles, especially DR and DQ, made assigning TCR associations to individual alleles difficult. In vitro tests confirmed that a few of the cytomegalovirus-associated TCR beta chains recognize cytomegalovirus antigens. Because counts were too low, under 20 rarely observed V segments, including chromosome 9 orphons, were left out of the earlier analysis of approximately 500 of the donors. In a later analysis, HLA-associated TCR beta chains were found to be more clonally expanded and to have lower generation probabilities than equally common non-associated chains. This cohort had only TCR beta chains sequenced, and the lack of alpha or paired-chain data limited which features could be detected. Because some donors lacked HLA typing at each locus, the association tests relied only on the typed subset. The study listed 164 TCR beta chains as associated with cytomegalovirus. Across donors, most TCR sequences were observed very rarely, whereas some public TCRs were present in many individuals. In an earlier analysis of 587 of the donors, most TCR beta V segments appeared in productive rearrangements about 87% or about 30% of the time, broadly matching IMGT annotations. At a false discovery rate of 0.05, a later analysis linked about 16,000 TCR beta sequences to specific HLA alleles. For the cohort, immune exposure information was limited to CMV serostatus.

Preparation of the library involved the immunoSEQ multiplex PCR assay. For the multiplex PCR, a mixture combining 60 forward primers for TCR Vbeta segments and 13 reverse primers for TCR Jbeta segments was used. Amplification of the CDR3 region of rearranged TCR beta genes was performed with a multiplex PCR assay on genomic DNA. The amplified TCR beta libraries were sequenced on the Illumina HiSeq System as 87-base-pair reads. In the original analysis: A later analysis counted about 80 million unique TCR beta chains across the 690 or so repertoires, and 9 million to 14 million of these chains were shared by at least two donors. A nearest-neighbor algorithm error-corrected the raw reads and collapsed the reads into unique sequences, merging closely related sequences to remove PCR and sequencing errors. V, D and J gene segments were assigned by aligning CDR3 sequences to IMGT reference sequences. For a sequence to be retained, a match of at least six nucleotides was required to both a V gene segment and a J gene segment. Rearrangements were called productive when the CDR3 lacked stop codons and stayed in frame with V and J; all others were non-productive. CDR3 was defined by IMGT convention, running from the second conserved V-encoded cysteine to the conserved J-encoded phenylalanine. In an earlier analysis of around 570 of the donors, sequences lacking an unambiguous match to a single V gene segment were excluded. In an earlier analysis of approximately 550 of the donors, V segments were called functional above 56.7% productive rearrangements and were called segregating when the between-donor standard deviation exceeded 5%. A statistical classification framework was built to diagnose cytomegalovirus status from the catalog of TCR beta chain sequences. In a later analysis, V and J genes were assigned by comparing TCR nucleotide sequences against IMGT/GENE-DB human TR gene sequences. Using the TCRdist pipeline, a later analysis assigned CDR3 sequences along with most-parsimonious VDJ recombination scenarios. A later analysis defined each TCR beta chain by its CDR3 amino acid sequence plus V-gene family, and excluded reads lacking a unique V-gene family. In a later analysis, 450 to 600 highly shared, low-generation-probability nucleotide sequences were removed to address suspected cross-contamination and a sequencing artifact. For each public chain, a later analysis derived a clonal expansion index from normalized ranks of inferred template counts within each repertoire. A later analysis computed generation probabilities with a VDJ recombination model fitted to out-of-frame rearrangements, and checked the results against IGoR. In a later analysis, TCR-TCR, TCR-HLA and TCR-CMV co-occurrence was scored with hypergeometric tests, and a repertoire-size bias correction was applied to TCR pairs. To estimate false discovery rates, a later analysis permuted the HLA or CMV assignments 20 times. A later analysis grouped co-occurring TCRs with DBSCAN, adding TCRdist sequence similarity when clustering within HLA-allele-positive subsets. Repertoires with fewer than 30,000 or more than 120,000 public chains were left out of co-occurrence clustering, as were about five repertoires with anomalous nucleotide sharing. TCRdb limited this immuneACCESS table to in-frame rearrangements with V and J called. A share of clones is missing; checked studies link under half to unresolved V genes, and the rest is unexplained. V and J calls and clone size are copied from that table; D and trimming were computed from the DNA. The data table for this sample lists 38,000 or so clones. The ten largest clones capture 8.9% of the sample.

The cohort consisted of 650 to 700 healthy bone marrow donors. At the time of sampling, all cohort members were nominally healthy, though unrecorded immune exposures were likely present. The donor tested CMV seropositive and was one of the 289 seropositive cohort members. A peripheral blood sample was collected from each donor, and TCR beta sequencing was performed on peripheral blood mononuclear cells. Genomic DNA extraction from the blood cell samples was performed with the Qiagen DNeasy Blood Extraction Kit. Counted from cysteine to phenylalanine, this CDR3 has 15 amino acids. Solely the CDR3 DNA is kept, with 45 bases framed from the first base. CDR1 and CDR2 are drawn from the germline V gene: MNHNS, SASEGT. V is trimmed back by 6 bases and J by 6 bases, and the junction contains 11 bases that no gene match accounts for.

This sequence uses TRBV6-1 and TRBJ1-3, with TRBD1 matching 7 junction bases. What was sequenced was PBMCs. This TCR was sampled from a man aged 35 to 55 in good health and CMV-seropositive. In nucleotide form, the sequence is TGTGCCAGCAGGCCCCGAAGGGACAGCACAAACACCATATATTTT. Translated, this is CASRPRRDSTNTIYF.